The present T cell receptor (beta chain) was sequenced within a study of cytomegalovirus exposure and HLA in healthy donors. Looking at the study overall: An early data release held some 89 million unique TCRs from HLA-typed donors. Findings and limits, study-wide: According to an earlier analysis, most TCR beta V segments yielded productive rearrangements about 87% or about 30% of the time. The majority of CMV-associated TCR beta chains were reported as apparently HLA-restricted in a later analysis.

The CDR3 is 14 residues long. Per germline, CDR1 SQVTM and CDR2 ANQGSEA. V lost 4 bases, J lost 1 base, and 13 bases lay in between. This PCR relied on a set of 60 Vbeta primers and 13 Jbeta primers. Method: immunoSEQ multiplex PCR; TCRdb's copy keeps in-frame clones and lacks some. The sample contains about 200,000 clones, more than 75% of which appear only once. For this clone: The antigen remains unidentified.

The receptor was derived from a young woman in good health and CMV-seronegative. The sequencing sample was made of PBMCs. This chain connects TRBV29-1 to TRBJ1-1; D gene unclear. The CDR3, as DNA: TGCAGCGTTGTCCTTAGATCAGGGAACACTGAAGCTTTCTTT. This gives the protein CSVVLRSGNTEAFF.